This T cell receptor (beta chain) was sequenced in a study of shared clonotypes between healthy human individuals. Overall study findings and caveats: Only blood was sampled; tissue repertoires likely differ. The small donor group covered limited genetic and exposure diversity.

All the donors were Caucasian adults who lived in Nashville, Tennessee. Into CD45RA+ naive and CD45RA-negative memory subsets, the CD4+ cells were split. Remarks on this clone: Its antigen is unknown.

Produced via immunoSEQ multiplex PCR; TCRdb's table is partial and in-frame only. The sample records around 700,000 clones, 55% to 75% being singletons. The TCR originated in a woman aged 30 to 39 in good health. Sequencing was performed on memory CD4+ T cells sorted from blood. Subset: CD45RA-negative fraction.

The CDR3 loop reads CASSLILGEQFF. CDR3 sequence (DNA): TGTGCCAGCAGCTTGATTCTGGGTGAGCAGTTCTTC. The chain is built from TRBV5-4 and TRBJ2-1, with D unclear. Looked up from germline, CDR1 is SGHNT and CDR2 is YYREEE (reference sequence). This CDR3 contains 12 residues. V was trimmed by 1 base and J by 9 bases, leaving 8 bases between them. The whole variable domain, filled in from reference TRBV5-4 and TRBJ2-1, reads ETGVTQSPTHLIKTRGQQVTLRCSSQSGHNTVSWYQQALGQGPQFIFQYYREEENGRGNFPPRFSGLQFPNYSSELNVNALELDDSALYLCASSLILGEQFFGPGTRLTVL.